The 26 T cell receptor beta chains below all came from one sample that was sequenced in a study of neoadjuvant anti-PD-1 for oral cavity cancer. Profiled with immunoSEQ multiplex PCR; TCRdb holds only in-frame clones, not every one. The repertoire holds just over 14,000 clones, with 55% to 85% as singletons. Source: PBMCs, taken before nivolumab (anti-PD-1) treatment. These TCRs come from a person between 40 and 79 years old with oral cavity squamous cell carcinoma.

The chain has TRBV6-5 and TRBJ1-3, with a possible D match to TRBD1 (5 bases). V was pared by 2 bases and J by 0 bases, with 8 bases between. Germline V gene sequence: CDR1 MNHEY, CDR2 SVGAGI. This CDR3 region has 15 residues. The CDR3 here is CASSYQGNSGNTIYF. The CDR3 DNA sequence: TGTGCCAGCAGTTACCAGGGAAACTCTGGAAACACCATATATTTT.

This clone was found a few times. The CDR3 here is CASSEKPRNTEAFF. The CDR3 nucleotides are TGTGCCAGCAGTGAAAAGCCAAGGAACACTGAAGCTTTCTTT. The J gene is TRBJ1-1, the V gene TRBV6-1; no definite D call. V was clipped by 2 bases and J by 1 base, with 8 bases between them. CDR3 length equals 14 residues. CDR1 and CDR2 (germline): MNHNS, SASEGT.

The sample holds a few counts of this clone. CDR3 sequence: CASSGYNRGNTIYF. The DNA of the CDR3 is TGCGCCAGCAGCGGATACAATCGTGGAAACACCATATATTTT. The chain uses TRBV4-1 and TRBJ1-3, with unresolved D. The CDR3 length is 14 residues. Trimming took 5 bases from V and 3 from J, leaving 11 bases between them. Germline V lookup: CDR1 MGHRA, CDR2 YSYEKL.

This clone has only one observation. The genes are TRBV5-5 and TRBJ2-5; no reliable D call. The length of the CDR3 is 14 residues. Germline assignment: CDR1 SGHKS and CDR2 YYEKEE (reference sequence). Trimming took 0 bases from V and 1 from J, leaving 7 bases between them. The CDR3 region is CASSLGQAQETQYF. In DNA, the CDR3 is TGTGCCAGCAGCTTGGGTCAGGCCCAAGAGACCCAGTACTTC.

In this sample, this clone turned up once. In DNA form, the CDR3 reads TGTGCCTGGTCAACATTTTCAGGGTCAGGTCAGCCCCAGCATTTT. It yields the protein CAWSTFSGSGQPQHF. The chain links TRBV30 to TRBJ1-5, with a tentative D call TRBD1 (5 bases). Deletions cut 5 bases from V and 6 bases from J, with 20 bases between. The germline CDR1 and CDR2 sequences are GTSNPN and SVGIG (reference sequence). The CDR3 has 15 amino acids.

About this clone itself: At one of its ends the junction is not consistent with the germline gene, which may arise from a read error. This rearrangement joins TRBV7-7 to TRBJ2-5, with a weak D call TRBD1 (5 bases). The germline gives CDR1 SSHAT, CDR2 FNYEAQ (reference sequence). This CDR3 has 15 amino acids. The chain's CDR3 is CASSFSQGGQETQYF. The CDR3 DNA reads TGTGCTAGCAGCTTCTCCCAGGGTGGTCAAGAGACCCAGTACTTC.

This rearrangement joins TRBV7-9 to TRBJ1-5; no reliable D call. Trimming removed 5 bases from V and 8 bases from J, with 16 bases in between. Germline loops: CDR1 SEHNR, CDR2 FQNEAQ (reference sequence). The CDR3 runs 14 residues. The CDR3 nucleotides are TGTGCCAGCAGCCCCGGTTCGGGTTCGGAGCCCCAGCATTTT. Encoded protein: CASSPGSGSEPQHF.

The chain combines TRBV5-1 with TRBJ2-1, with TRBD2 identical over 8 bases. Germline values: CDR1 SGHRS, CDR2 YFSETQ. J gave up 0 bases and V 1 base, and 3 bases lay outside the gene matches. The CDR3 has 16 amino acids. In DNA, the CDR3 is TGCGCCAGCAGCTTGTTAAGCGGGAGCTCCTACAATGAGCAGTTCTTC. This encodes CASSLLSGSSYNEQFF. Full variable domain (remainder filled in from reference TRBV5-1 and TRBJ2-1): KAGVTQTPRYLIKTRGQQVTLSCSPISGHRSVSWYQQTPGQGLQFLFEYFSETQRNKGNFPGRFSGRQFSNSRSEMNVSTLELGDSALYLCASSLLSGSSYNEQFFGPGTRLTVL.

The CDR3 protein is CALRVGNGYGYTF. The CDR3 DNA follows: TGTGCCCTTAGGGTGGGGAATGGCTATGGCTACACCTTC. The rearrangement links TRBV6-1 to TRBJ1-2, with D uncertain. From germline, CDR1 is MNHNS and CDR2 SASEGT. The CDR3 has 13 residues. V lost 11 bases, J lost 4 bases, and 17 bases lay in between.

This clone came up a few times. The chain joins TRBV27 to TRBJ2-1; D unresolved. This CDR3 contains 13 residues. The germline gives CDR1 MNHEY, CDR2 SMNVEV (reference sequence). With 10 bases removed from V and 2 bases from J, the gap between germline ends came to 12 bases. The CDR3 protein is CAISQSPYNEQFF. CDR3 nucleotides: TGTGCCATCTCGCAGTCCCCCTACAATGAGCAGTTCTTC.

This chain joins TRBV5-4 and TRBJ2-5; no clear D gene. Germline V gives CDR1 SGHNT, CDR2 YYREEE (reference sequence). CDR3 length: 16 residues. The V and J ends lost 0 bases and 3 bases respectively, with 15 bases between them. CDR3 amino acids: CASSLGLYSKKETQYF. In DNA, the CDR3 is TGTGCCAGCAGCTTGGGTCTTTACAGCAAAAAAGAGACCCAGTACTTC.

This clone appeared a few times. The chain is built from TRBV5-1 and TRBJ2-7; 7 nucleotides line up with TRBD1. Per germline, CDR1 SGHRS and CDR2 YFSETQ. The CDR3 loop spans 15 amino acids. The junction had 10 bases not matched to a gene; V was cut back by 4 bases and J by 3 bases. This CDR3 is CASSPRQGTFYEQYF. CDR3 sequence (DNA): TGCGCCAGCAGCCCCCGACAGGGTACTTTCTACGAGCAGTACTTC.

This clone has a handful of counts. The CDR3 loop is CASSLQALSGTDTQYF. The CDR3 bases are TGTGCCAGCAGTTTACAAGCCCTCAGCGGCACAGATACGCAGTATTTT. This rearrangement joins TRBV27 to TRBJ2-3; D unresolved. The CDR3 runs 16 residues. V was clipped by 2 bases and J by 1 base, with 13 bases between them. In germline, CDR1 is MNHEY, CDR2 SMNVEV (reference sequence).

This clone was seen more than once but under ten times. The V and J genes are TRBV18 and TRBJ2-2; TRBD1 agrees at 8 bases. The CDR3 runs to 15 residues. CDR1 is KGHSH, CDR2 LQKENI, per germline. The J segment lost 5 bases and the V segment lost 3 bases, leaving 5 bases of the junction unmatched. Here the CDR3 DNA reads TGTGCCAGCTCACCCGGGACAGGAGGGACCGGGGAGCTGTTTTTT. It yields the protein CASSPGTGGTGELFF.

The rearrangement uses TRBV6-4 and TRBJ2-2; no reliable D call. V lost 0 bases, J lost 3 bases, and 2 bases lay in between. The CDR3 runs to 13 residues. The germline CDR1 and CDR2 sequences are MRHNA and SNTAGT. CDR3 loop: CASSDSYTGELFF. DNA of the CDR3: TGTGCCAGCAGTGACTCTTACACCGGGGAGCTGTTTTTT.

The chain links TRBV7-8 to TRBJ2-1; 7 positions match TRBD1. V was pared by 5 bases and J by 10 bases, with 8 bases of the junction left unmatched. The V gene's germline CDR1 is SGHVS and CDR2 FQNEAQ. This CDR3 has 13 amino acids. In DNA, the CDR3 is TGTGCCAGCAGCATTTCGACAGGGTTAGAGCAGTTCTTC. This gives the protein CASSISTGLEQFF.

V and J are TRBV10-1 and TRBJ2-1; 10 bases are a match to TRBD2. The CDR3 runs to 19 residues. The V gene's germline CDR1 is WNHNN and CDR2 SYGVQD (reference sequence). The trim removed 0 bases at V and 1 base at J, leaving 9 bases unmatched. The CDR3 sequence: CASSESFLAGVLSYNEQFF. The CDR3 coding sequence is TGCGCCAGCAGTGAGTCTTTCCTAGCGGGAGTTCTGTCCTACAATGAGCAGTTCTTC.

The chain carries TRBV6-1 and TRBJ1-2; maybe TRBD1 (6 bases). Germline lookup yields CDR1 MNHNS and CDR2 SASEGT. V lost 2 bases and J 3 bases, leaving 13 bases between the germline ends. This CDR3 has 15 residues. CDR3 in amino acids: CASSETGRSYYGYTF. The CDR3 DNA reads as TGTGCCAGCAGTGAAACAGGGAGGTCCTACTATGGCTACACCTTC.

V is TRBV15 and J is TRBJ2-7, with D perhaps TRBD1 (5 bases). V was cut by 1 base and J by 4 bases, with 11 bases left in between. The germline V gene has CDR1 LNHNV and CDR2 YYDKDF (reference sequence). The CDR3 totals 14 residues. CDR3 region: CATSRAPGNYEQYF. CDR3 DNA: TGTGCCACCAGCAGAGCGCCAGGGAATTACGAGCAGTACTTC.

This clone was counted between two and nine times. The J gene is TRBJ2-5, the V gene TRBV19; 9 nucleotides line up with TRBD1. The CDR3 has 12 amino acids. Per the germline V gene, CDR1 is LNHDA and CDR2 is SQIVND (reference sequence). V lost 7 bases to trimming and J lost 7 bases; unmatched junction nucleotides: 4. This chain's CDR3 is CASTGQGPTQYF. Written as DNA, the CDR3 is TGTGCCAGTACGGGACAGGGTCCGACCCAGTACTTC.

This clone was counted between two and nine times. This sequence joins TRBV6-1 and TRBJ1-1, with D unresolved. The V end was cut by 7 bases, the J end by 3 bases, with 15 bases between. This CDR3 is built from 14 residues. CDR1 and CDR2 (germline): MNHNS, SASEGT. The DNA of the CDR3 is TGTGCCAGCACTTTTGGCTTAACCGACACTGAAGCTTTCTTT. It codes for CASTFGLTDTEAFF.

The J gene is TRBJ2-1, the V gene TRBV6-6, with D unresolved. Germline CDR1 and CDR2: MNHNY and SVGAGI (reference sequence). V lost 7 bases, J lost 7 bases, and 8 bases lay in between. The CDR3 is 11 amino acids. CDR3 amino acids: CASMDLNEQFF. The CDR3 DNA reads TGTGCCAGCATGGACCTGAATGAGCAGTTCTTC.

This rearrangement joins TRBV19 to TRBJ2-7, with 13 nucleotides matching TRBD2. Losses at the gene ends were 4 bases for V and 4 bases for J; bases not matched to a gene: 7. This CDR3 contains 16 residues. In germline, CDR1 is LNHDA, CDR2 SQIVND (reference sequence). The CDR3 region is CASSKTGTSGMYEQYF. The DNA of the CDR3 is TGTGCCAGTAGTAAAACCGGGACTAGCGGGATGTACGAGCAGTACTTC.

The chain is built from TRBV7-3 and TRBJ2-7; D unresolved. V lost 5 bases to trimming and J lost 2 bases, with 13 bases between them. This CDR3 region has 14 residues. From germline, CDR1 is SGHTA and CDR2 FQGTGA. CDR3 region: CASSPSEAAYEQYF. The CDR3 DNA reads TGTGCCAGCAGCCCCTCGGAAGCCGCCTACGAGCAGTACTTC.

The V gene is TRBV25-1, the J gene TRBJ2-1; 8 nucleotides align to TRBD2. In germline, CDR1 is MGHDK, CDR2 SYGVNS. With 2 bases clipped from V and 0 bases from J, the junction kept 3 bases outside the gene matches. The CDR3 extends over 16 amino acids. CDR3 nucleotides: TGTGCCAGCAGTGAACCCAGCGGGAGCTCCTACAATGAGCAGTTCTTC. Translating it yields CASSEPSGSSYNEQFF.

This clone was recorded once. CDR3 region: CASSLRNEQYF. The CDR3 coding sequence is TGTGCCAGCAGCCTCAGAAACGAGCAGTACTTC. This chain connects TRBV7-9 to TRBJ2-7; D gene unclear. Trimming removed 5 bases at V and 5 bases at J, with 7 bases between. CDR1 is SEHNR, CDR2 FQNEAQ, per germline (reference sequence). CDR3 length: 11 residues.